These 25 T cell receptor beta chains came from one sample sequenced in a study of blood T cells in healthy people across ages. For the second PCR, which ran for about 7 to 11 cycles, a sample-barcoded 5' primer and a J-beta primer mix were used. TCRdb re-derived calls from the 5' RACE reads in MiXCR, one entry per CDR3 protein. The data hold 250,000 to 300,000 distinct CDR3 sequences, with around 29% observed a single time. Sequenced sample: blood. These receptors originate from a woman aged 70-85 years in good health.

The rearrangement links TRBV11-1 to TRBJ1-6; 8 bases fit TRBD1. The germline gives CDR1 SGHAT, CDR2 FQDESV (reference sequence). This CDR3 contains 16 residues. Trimming cost V 4 bases and J 10 bases; bases outside gene matches: 12. CDR3 sequence: CASSSRTGTIGSPLHF. CDR3 bases: TGTGCCAGCAGCTCCCGGACAGGGACGATCGGATCACCCCTCCACTTT.

This clonotype came up a few times. This chain connects TRBV6-2 or TRBV6-3 to TRBJ2-5; D uncertain. The V gene lost 6 bases and the J gene lost 0 bases, with 8 bases spanning the gap. CDR1 and CDR2 from the germline V gene are MNHEY and SVGEGT. This CDR3 is built from 13 residues. CDR3: CASRLKYQETQYF. The CDR3 coding sequence is TGTGCCAGCAGACTCAAGTACCAAGAGACCCAGTACTTC.

This clonotype was seen only a few times. The junction departs from germline at one end; a sequencing error may be responsible. The chain employs TRBV6-5 and TRBJ2-5; D perhaps matches TRBD2 (6 bases). Germline V CDR1 and CDR2: MNHEY, SVGAGI. The CDR3 is 15 residues long. The CDR3 region has the DNA TGTGCCAGCAGTTACTTTCCGGGAGAATCCTGCGAGCAGTGCTTC. This gives the protein CASSYFPGESCEQCF.

This chain uses TRBV29-1 with TRBJ1-1; TRBD1 aligns across 9 bases. V was clipped by 6 bases and J by 1 base; unmatched bases: 3. Germline assignment: CDR1 SQVTM and CDR2 ANQGSEA. The CDR3 is 13 amino acids. In DNA, the CDR3 is TGCAGCGTCTTGGACAGGGGGAACACTGAAGCTTTCTTT. Translating gives CSVLDRGNTEAFF.

The chain couples TRBV28 to TRBJ2-1, with 13 bases aligning to TRBD2. The CDR3 length is 17 residues. Germline CDR1 reads MDHEN; CDR2 reads SYDVKM. V lost 5 bases and J lost 8; bases outside the gene matches: 12. The CDR3 loop reads CASSLFGTSGIWHEQFF. In DNA, the CDR3 is TGTGCCAGCAGTCTCTTCGGGACTAGCGGGATATGGCATGAGCAGTTCTTC.

This clonotype came up a few times. The J gene is TRBJ1-3, the V gene TRBV12-3 or TRBV12-4, with TRBD1 matching 7 bases. The trim removed 5 bases at V and 0 bases at J, leaving 10 bases unmatched. CDR3 size: 17 residues. CDR3 region: CASSEDRWKSSGNTIYF. The CDR3 DNA reads TGTGCCAGCAGTGAGGACAGGTGGAAGAGCTCTGGAAACACCATATATTTT.

This clonotype was detected only a few times. The gene calls are TRBV7-6 and TRBJ1-6, with 8 bases identical to TRBD1. In germline, CDR1 is SGHVS, CDR2 FNYEAQ. The CDR3 length is 16 residues. Trimming took 1 base from V and 7 from J; bases not matched to a gene: 6. CDR3 sequence: CASSLGNRGTNSPLHF. The CDR3 coding sequence is TGTGCCAGCAGCTTAGGGAACAGGGGGACGAATTCACCCCTCCACTTT.

This chain joins TRBV11-2 and TRBJ2-2; 7 positions match TRBD2. In germline, CDR1 is SGHAT, CDR2 FQNNGV. This CDR3 contains 16 residues. V trimming: 2 bases; J trimming: 1 base; junction bases outside the gene matches: 4. CDR3 bases: TGTGCCAGCAGCTTACCCAGCGGGATGAACACCGGGGAGCTGTTTTTT. This codes for CASSLPSGMNTGELFF.

This clonotype was counted between two and nine times. The chain employs TRBV9 and TRBJ2-5; 13 nucleotides align to TRBD2. The end of the DNA fits TRBJ2-1 better, so the J call may be wrong. CDR1 SGDLS and CDR2 YYNGEE come from the germline V gene. The CDR3 contains 17 residues. The CDR3 DNA follows: TGTGCCAGCAGCTGCGGACTAGCGGGAGAGTCTGGGGATGAGCAGTTCTTC. It is translated as CASSCGLAGESGDEQFF.

The table lists this clonotype with a few counts. The chain carries TRBV28 and TRBJ2-7, with D perhaps TRBD2 (5 bases). The germline CDR1 and CDR2 sequences are MDHEN and SYDVKM. V was trimmed by 6 bases and J by 0 bases, leaving 15 bases between them. The CDR3 has 15 residues. The DNA for the CDR3 is TGTGCCAGCAGCCGCGGACTGGGGAGCTCCTACGAGCAGTACTTC. It codes for CASSRGLGSSYEQYF.

V usage is TRBV4-3 and J usage is TRBJ1-5; perhaps TRBD1 as D (6 bases). Trimming took off 1 base at V and 7 bases at J, with 8 bases between the two ends. Per germline, CDR1 LGHNA and CDR2 YSLEER. The length of the CDR3 is 13 residues. CDR3 nucleotide sequence: TGCGCCAGCAGCCAAGTAGGGGGGCAGCCCCAGCATTTT. Protein product: CASSQVGGQPQHF.

The chain carries TRBV28 and TRBJ1-3; 9 bases line up with TRBD1. The CDR3 sequence is 14 residues long. Germline-derived CDR1 and CDR2 are MDHEN and SYDVKM. V dropped 6 bases and J dropped 2; count of bases not matched to a gene: 2. The CDR3 region has the DNA TGTGCCAGCAGGGACAGGGGAACTGGAAACACCATATATTTT. Protein: CASRDRGTGNTIYF. The complete variable domain, with remaining parts taken from reference TRBV28 and TRBJ1-3, reads DVKVTQSSRYLVKRTGEKVFLECVQDMDHENMFWYRQDPGLGLRLIYFSYDVKMKEKGDIPEGYSVSREKKERFSLILESASTNQTSMYLCASRDRGTGNTIYFGEGSWLTVV.

This clonotype was picked up many times. The gene calls are TRBV28 and TRBJ1-1; 10 nucleotides agree with TRBD1. V trimming: 5 bases; J trimming: 9 bases; junction bases outside the gene matches: 9. From germline, CDR1 is MDHEN and CDR2 SYDVKM. The CDR3 has 14 residues. The CDR3 protein is CASSQRTGGLKAFF. CDR3 nucleotides: TGTGCCAGCAGTCAACGGACAGGGGGTCTCAAAGCTTTCTTT. Filled out from reference TRBV28 and TRBJ1-1, the complete variable domain reads DVKVTQSSRYLVKRTGEKVFLECVQDMDHENMFWYRQDPGLGLRLIYFSYDVKMKEKGDIPEGYSVSREKKERFSLILESASTNQTSMYLCASSQRTGGLKAFFGQGTRLTVV.

This clonotype has more than one count but fewer than ten. This chain connects TRBV7-2 to TRBJ1-4; D not resolved. Trimming took 1 base from V and 10 from J, leaving 10 bases between them. Germline CDR1 and CDR2: SGHTA and FQGNSA. CDR3 length: 13 residues. The CDR3 DNA is TGTGCCAGCAGCTTAGTGCCCTTGGGAAAACTGTTTTTT. Encoded protein: CASSLVPLGKLFF.

The chain has TRBV20-1 and TRBJ1-2; D not resolved. The V end was cut by 3 bases, the J end by 1 base, with 9 bases between. The germline CDR1 and CDR2 sequences are DFQATT and SNEGSKA (reference sequence). The CDR3 contains 13 residues. CDR3: CSASVSYNYGYTF. The CDR3 DNA reads as TGCAGTGCTAGCGTCAGCTATAACTATGGCTACACCTTC.

V gene TRBV20-1 combines with J gene TRBJ2-1, with D hard to call. Germline-derived CDR1 and CDR2 are DFQATT and SNEGSKA (reference sequence). This CDR3 has 13 amino acids. V dropped 5 bases and J dropped 6 bases, with 14 bases sitting between them. CDR3 in amino acids: CSAPPRLVNEQFF. DNA for the CDR3: TGCAGTGCTCCACCTCGACTTGTCAATGAGCAGTTCTTC.

The chain combines TRBV20-1 with TRBJ2-3; 7 bases are a match to TRBD2. Germline V gene data show CDR1 as DFQATT and CDR2 as SNEGSKA (reference sequence). V lost 6 bases, J lost 0 bases, and 6 bases stayed unmatched. CDR3 size: 14 residues. CDR3 protein: CSARSGTSTDTQYF. The CDR3 DNA reads TGCAGTGCCAGGAGCGGGACTAGCACAGATACGCAGTATTTT.

In this sample, this clonotype turned up many times. The V and J genes are TRBV18 and TRBJ2-3; 7 nucleotides align to TRBD2. The germline V gene encodes CDR1 KGHSH and CDR2 LQKENI. V dropped 5 bases and J dropped 1; count of bases not matched to a gene: 9. CDR3 size: 16 residues. The DNA for the CDR3 is TGTGCCAGCTCATCCATCGCGGGAGCGGGCACAGATACGCAGTATTTT. Translated: CASSSIAGAGTDTQYF.

This clonotype has at least ten counts. The gene calls are TRBV20-1 and TRBJ1-4; no definite D call. V was pared by 4 bases and J by 5 bases, with 8 bases between. This CDR3 has 12 residues. Germline CDR1 and CDR2: DFQATT and SNEGSKA (reference sequence). For the CDR3, the DNA is TGCAGTGCTAATCGCGGGAATGAAAAACTGTTTTTT. Its protein product is CSANRGNEKLFF.

This clonotype was seen a few times. The chain uses TRBV18 and TRBJ2-1; D is perhaps TRBD1 or TRBD2 (5 bases each). There are 15 residues in the CDR3. The germline CDR1 and CDR2 sequences are KGHSH and LQKENI. Trimming removed 0 bases from V and 5 bases from J, with 11 bases in between. The CDR3 coding sequence is TGTGCCAGCTCACCACCGGGGGTCAAACACAATGAGCAGTTCTTC. Translation gives CASSPPGVKHNEQFF.

This clonotype was counted between two and nine times. The chain links TRBV29-1 to TRBJ2-7; 12 bases are a match to TRBD2. The trim removed 6 bases at V and 0 bases at J, leaving 6 bases unmatched. From germline, CDR1 is SQVTM and CDR2 ANQGSEA. The CDR3 length is 15 residues. CDR3 nucleotides: TGCAGCGTCGCTGGACTAGCGGGACGCTCCTACGAGCAGTACTTC. It encodes CSVAGLAGRSYEQYF.

This chain connects TRBV12-3 or TRBV12-4 to TRBJ2-7, with TRBD1 as a possible D gene (6 bases). V gave up 5 bases and J gave up 2 bases, with 16 bases separating them. This CDR3 region has 15 residues. DNA for the CDR3: TGTGCCAGCAGTGGGACCGGGACACTCACCTACGAGCAGTACTTC. Amino acids: CASSGTGTLTYEQYF.

V gene TRBV5-1 combines with J gene TRBJ2-6; 9 bases map to TRBD1. CDR3 length: 17 amino acids. Germline V gives CDR1 SGHRS, CDR2 YFSETQ. With 4 bases clipped from V and 2 bases from J, the junction kept 7 bases outside the gene matches. CDR3 DNA: TGCGCCAGCAGCACTGGACAGGGGTCGGCTGGGGCCAACGTCCTGACTTTC. Translating it yields CASSTGQGSAGANVLTF.

This clonotype was counted between two and nine times. The CDR3 protein is CASYGMGAGVPDEQFF. CDR3 in DNA: TGTGCCAGCTACGGCATGGGAGCGGGCGTACCGGACGAGCAGTTCTTC. The J gene is TRBJ2-5, the V gene TRBV7-2; D may be TRBD2 (6 bases). Near its end, the DNA agrees better with TRBJ2-1, so the J call may be wrong. The CDR3 consists of 16 residues. Per the germline V gene, CDR1 is SGHTA and CDR2 is FQGNSA.

This clonotype was seen a few times. The J gene is TRBJ2-6, the V gene TRBV6-5; no firm D call. The CDR3 covers 16 residues. With 0 bases removed from V and 2 bases from J, the gap between germline ends came to 8 bases. CDR1 and CDR2 (germline): MNHEY, SVGAGI. DNA of the CDR3: TGTGCCAGCAGTTACTCGTACGCGACTGGGGCCAACGTCCTGACTTTC. This translates into CASSYSYATGANVLTF.